What follows are 8 T cell receptor beta chains derived from one specimen sequenced in a study of beta chain features in type 1 diabetes. Study conclusions and caveats: All four CD4+ subsets of Type 1 diabetes patients contained TCRB CDR3s that were moderately but significantly shorter.

These TCRs' antigens remain unknown. As every portion of the isolated RNA was reverse transcribed, the sequencing read expressed TCRB transcripts. Only in-frame clones appear in the TCRdb table, and some are missing; sequencing was by immunoSEQ multiplex PCR. The repertoire holds about 28,000 clones, with approximately 51% as singletons. The sequenced sample was Tregs from blood. These receptor sequences come from a woman aged 18-29 years with type 1 diabetes.

The chain combines TRBV6-1 with TRBJ2-3; 8 positions match TRBD1. This CDR3 is 15 amino acids long. In germline, CDR1 is MNHNS, CDR2 SASEGT. J lost 2 bases, V lost 6 bases, and 7 bases had no gene match. CDR3 amino acids: CASSMTGDITDTQYF. CDR3 in DNA: TGTGCCAGCAGCATGACAGGGGACATCACAGATACGCAGTATTTT.

This clone came up a few times. The chain has TRBV9 and TRBJ2-2; 9 bases align to TRBD2. V dropped 0 bases and J dropped 4; count of bases not matched to a gene: 4. This CDR3 comprises 16 residues. Germline V lookup: CDR1 SGDLS, CDR2 YYNGEE. The CDR3 loop is CASSVAAGGATGELFF. The CDR3 DNA reads TGTGCCAGCAGCGTAGCAGCGGGAGGCGCCACCGGGGAGCTGTTTTTT.

The chain combines TRBV27 with TRBJ2-5, with 7 bases that match TRBD1. In germline, CDR1 is MNHEY, CDR2 SMNVEV (reference sequence). V lost 5 bases, J lost 7 bases, and 10 bases stayed unmatched. The CDR3 runs 14 residues. The CDR3: CASSPGTASRTQYF. The CDR3 region has the DNA TGTGCCAGCAGTCCGGGGACAGCCTCCCGGACCCAGTACTTC.

This clone is classed as large. The chain has TRBV5-8 and TRBJ2-5; D is perhaps TRBD2 (5 bases). The CDR3 has 15 residues. CDR1 is SGHTS and CDR2 is YDEGEE in the germline V gene. V shed 5 bases and J shed 1 base, with 15 bases lying between them. The CDR3 nucleotides read TGTGCCAGCAGTCCGGGAACTGGATCCCAAGAGACCCAGTACTTC. It translates to CASSPGTGSQETQYF.

This clone was counted between two and nine times. The genes are TRBV7-3 and TRBJ1-5; D remains ambiguous. V gave up 0 bases and J gave up 5 bases, with 5 bases separating them. This CDR3 is 13 amino acids long. CDR1 is SGHTA, CDR2 FQGTGA, per germline. Written as DNA, the CDR3 is TGTGCCAGCAGCTTAACTCGCGATCAGCCCCAGCATTTT. It yields the protein CASSLTRDQPQHF.

This clone occurred a few times. The rearrangement links TRBV30 to TRBJ1-4; 10 nucleotides align to TRBD1. The CDR3 is made up of 13 amino acids. In germline, CDR1 is GTSNPN, CDR2 SVGIG (reference sequence). J was trimmed by 7 bases and V by 6 bases; bases with no gene match: 5. The CDR3 loop is CACTTGGPEKLFF. CDR3 sequence (DNA): TGTGCCTGCACGACAGGGGGCCCTGAAAAACTGTTTTTT.

The chain is built from TRBV7-9 and TRBJ1-2; perhaps TRBD1 as D (6 bases). V dropped 3 bases and J dropped 8 bases, with 13 bases sitting between them. Germline V CDR1 and CDR2: SEHNR, FQNEAQ (reference sequence). The CDR3 consists of 13 residues. In DNA form, the CDR3 reads TGTGCCAGCAGCTTTACTTCCGGACAGGGCTACACCTTC. Encoded protein: CASSFTSGQGYTF.

The table lists this clone with a few counts. The V gene is TRBV5-1, the J gene TRBJ1-2, with 9 nucleotides matching TRBD1. CDR1 SGHRS and CDR2 YFSETQ come from the germline V gene. This CDR3 contains 15 residues. J was trimmed by 4 bases and V by 4 bases; bases with no gene match: 8. DNA of the CDR3: TGCGCCAGCAGCAATCCTGGGACAGGGAGCTATGGCTACACCTTC. It is translated as CASSNPGTGSYGYTF.